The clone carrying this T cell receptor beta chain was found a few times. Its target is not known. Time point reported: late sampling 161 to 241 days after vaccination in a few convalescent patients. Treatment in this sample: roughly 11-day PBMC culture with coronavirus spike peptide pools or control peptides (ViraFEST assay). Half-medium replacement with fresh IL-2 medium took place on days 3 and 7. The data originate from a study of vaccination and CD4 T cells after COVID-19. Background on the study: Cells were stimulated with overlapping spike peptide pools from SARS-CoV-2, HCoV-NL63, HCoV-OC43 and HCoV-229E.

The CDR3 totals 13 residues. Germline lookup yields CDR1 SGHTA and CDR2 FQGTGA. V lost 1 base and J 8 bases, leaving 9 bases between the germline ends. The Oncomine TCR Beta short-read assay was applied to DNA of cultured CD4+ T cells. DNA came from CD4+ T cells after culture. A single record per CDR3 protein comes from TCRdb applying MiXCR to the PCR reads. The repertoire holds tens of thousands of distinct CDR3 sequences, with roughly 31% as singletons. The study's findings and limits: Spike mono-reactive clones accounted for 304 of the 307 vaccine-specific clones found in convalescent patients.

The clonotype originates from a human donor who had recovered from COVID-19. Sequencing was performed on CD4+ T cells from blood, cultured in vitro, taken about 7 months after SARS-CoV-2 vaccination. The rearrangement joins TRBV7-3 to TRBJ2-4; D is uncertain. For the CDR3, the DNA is TGTGCCAGCAGCTTAAAGCCAGGCGACATTCAGTACTTC. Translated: CASSLKPGDIQYF.